The rows below give T cell receptor beta chains drawn from one sample of a study of CD8 T cells in ankylosing spondylitis. TCRdb used MiXCR to reprocess the 5' RACE reads, holding one entry per CDR3 protein. This sample carries 150,000 to 200,000 distinct CDR3 sequences, 18% of them seen once, and the ten largest clones take around 7.6%. Input material: blood, either unsorted or a sorted T cell fraction (not recorded which). These receptors all stem from a male donor with ankylosing spondylitis or in good health (not recorded which). CDR3s include the opening cysteine and the closing phenylalanine or tryptophan. Fields, in order: CDR3 protein, J gene, V gene.

CDR3 protein: CSARDQSVRETQYF
J gene: TRBJ2-5
V gene: TRBV20-1

CDR3 protein: CASSLRNQPQHF
J gene: TRBJ1-5
V gene: TRBV28

CDR3 protein: CASSLDRKGTPEAFF
J gene: TRBJ1-1
V gene: TRBV5-1

CDR3 protein: CASSQEPGPNQPQHF
J gene: TRBJ1-5
V gene: TRBV4-1

CDR3 protein: CASSQEFRPHVAKNIQYF
J gene: TRBJ2-4
V gene: TRBV4-2

CDR3 protein: CASSDKSYEQYF
J gene: TRBJ2-7
V gene: TRBV11-3

CDR3 protein: CASSFSSGKRGSTDTQYF
J gene: TRBJ2-3
V gene: TRBV5-1

CDR3 protein: CASSQGRGSSTTEAFF
J gene: TRBJ1-1
V gene: TRBV4-1

CDR3 protein: CVISVAGELFF
J gene: TRBJ2-2
V gene: TRBV10-3

CDR3 protein: CASSYSGTGGQPQHF
J gene: TRBJ1-5
V gene: TRBV6-5

CDR3 protein: CASSVGVGGATNEKLFF
J gene: TRBJ1-4
V gene: TRBV9

CDR3 protein: CSVERLAGDGQFF
J gene: TRBJ2-1
V gene: TRBV29-1

CDR3 protein: CASSFERLDTEAFF
J gene: TRBJ1-1
V gene: TRBV28

CDR3 protein: CSARDSASGRNTDTQYF
J gene: TRBJ2-3
V gene: TRBV20-1

CDR3 protein: CASSLGYGDTGELFF
J gene: TRBJ2-2
V gene: TRBV5-1

CDR3 protein: CSARVQAGGPGTQYF
J gene: TRBJ2-5
V gene: TRBV20-1

CDR3 protein: CASSLVQGPDTQYF
J gene: TRBJ2-3
V gene: TRBV12-3/TRBV12-4

CDR3 protein: CASSLEAQSYTEAFF
J gene: TRBJ1-1
V gene: TRBV5-1

CDR3 protein: CASSATGTGELFF
J gene: TRBJ2-2
V gene: TRBV5-6

CDR3 protein: CAISESTSEQFF
J gene: TRBJ2-1
V gene: TRBV10-3

CDR3 protein: CASSLSGQGFNEQFF
J gene: TRBJ2-1
V gene: TRBV11-2

CDR3 protein: CASSRRRGATNEKLFF
J gene: TRBJ1-4
V gene: TRBV18

CDR3 protein: CASGSGTPGFEQYF
J gene: TRBJ2-7
V gene: TRBV28

CDR3 protein: CASSSSGERGFF
J gene: TRBJ2-1
V gene: TRBV5-4

CDR3 protein: CASSLSGSGAGANVLTF
J gene: TRBJ2-6
V gene: TRBV19

CDR3 protein: CASSAPLVSATYF
J gene: TRBJ2-3
V gene: TRBV12-3/TRBV12-4

CDR3 protein: CASSVGRVDEQFF
J gene: TRBJ2-1
V gene: TRBV10-2

CDR3 protein: CSVIQGYSRGTDTQYF
J gene: TRBJ2-3
V gene: TRBV20-1

CDR3 protein: CASSVGSNQPQHF
J gene: TRBJ1-5
V gene: TRBV9

CDR3 protein: CASSEVDSREQYF
J gene: TRBJ2-7
V gene: TRBV6-1

CDR3 protein: CASSFGRPGGNEQFF
J gene: TRBJ2-1
V gene: TRBV28

CDR3 protein: CASSLSGGSGNQPQHF
J gene: TRBJ1-5
V gene: TRBV12-3/TRBV12-4

CDR3 protein: CASSLARTSGSFGYTF
J gene: TRBJ1-2
V gene: TRBV5-1

CDR3 protein: CASSQITGASTDTQYF
J gene: TRBJ2-3
V gene: TRBV27

CDR3 protein: CASSEGWSGPYGYTF
J gene: TRBJ1-2
V gene: TRBV25-1

CDR3 protein: CASSPLLSSGTSGLTDTQYF
J gene: TRBJ2-3
V gene: TRBV7-8

CDR3 protein: CASSHTQYEQYF
J gene: TRBJ2-7
V gene: TRBV3-1

CDR3 protein: CASSRTGENYGYTF
J gene: TRBJ1-2
V gene: TRBV5-1

CDR3 protein: CASSLAGLLNTEAFF
J gene: TRBJ1-1
V gene: TRBV5-1

CDR3 protein: CSVVLAGHNEQFF
J gene: TRBJ2-1
V gene: TRBV29-1

CDR3 protein: CACKGMNTEAFF
J gene: TRBJ1-1
V gene: TRBV30

CDR3 protein: CASNRGFSTDTQYF
J gene: TRBJ2-3
V gene: TRBV7-9

CDR3 protein: CSASPGLDTEAFF
J gene: TRBJ1-1
V gene: TRBV20-1

CDR3 protein: CASSLAGVWNEQFF
J gene: TRBJ2-1
V gene: TRBV7-2

CDR3 protein: CASSLNAGYEQFF
J gene: TRBJ2-1
V gene: TRBV12-3/TRBV12-4

CDR3 protein: CANSRQGGTEAFF
J gene: TRBJ1-1
V gene: TRBV3-1

CDR3 protein: CASSPLRDTQYF
J gene: TRBJ2-3
V gene: TRBV12-3/TRBV12-4

CDR3 protein: CVSSTTGGGTGELFF
J gene: TRBJ2-2
V gene: TRBV5-1

CDR3 protein: CASRWLAGTDEQFF
J gene: TRBJ2-1
V gene: TRBV19

CDR3 protein: CASSQGEYYEQYF
J gene: TRBJ2-7
V gene: TRBV10-2

CDR3 protein: CSVEVSGYGYTF
J gene: TRBJ1-2
V gene: TRBV29-1